Listed here is a single T cell receptor beta chain. Per the original methods: Amplification from reference gene primers served as the basis for estimated nucleated cell counts. Profiling relied on immunoSEQ multiplex PCR, and the TCRdb table lists in-frame clones only, not all of them. D and trimming were read from the DNA, whereas the V and J calls and clone size are those reported in that table. The sample consists of 150,000 to 200,000 clones, 86% of them appearing once. The data belong to a study of blood T cell repertoires in COVID-19. Across the study: The United States, Italy and Spain supplied acute and convalescent COVID-19 samples. In each case, the material was cDNA or gDNA derived from T cells, B-cell-depleted T cells, or PBMCs.

Germline values: CDR1 MGHRA, CDR2 YSYEKL. After removal of 3 bases from V and 5 bases from J, the junction contained 14 bases not matched to a gene. The CDR3 length is 19 residues. This clonotype was obtained from a man in his fifties or sixties with acute or convalescent COVID-19. The chain joins TRBV4-1 to TRBJ2-7; 15 bases match TRBD2. The sequencing input was peripheral blood. CDR3 sequence (DNA): TGCGCCAGCAGCCACGAAGGGACTAGCGGGAGGTTAAAGAACCACGAGCAGTACTTC. This gives the protein CASSHEGTSGRLKNHEQYF.